Listed below are T cell receptor beta chains from one sample, sequenced in a study of T cells after yellow fever vaccination. A single record per CDR3 protein comes from TCRdb applying MiXCR to the 5' RACE reads. The sample lists about 360,000 distinct CDR3 sequences; 6.2% were seen once. Source: PBMCs, taken 5 days after the yellow fever booster vaccination. All receptors come from a man younger than 40 who received the YFV17D yellow fever vaccine. The CDR3 runs from the conserved cysteine through the conserved F or W. Each record gives: V gene, D gene, J gene, clone size, CDR3 protein, CDR3 DNA. D genes are given only for firm matches. Clone sizes are given selectively: once, few, many, or a class where the clone is expanded.

V: TRBV20-1; D: .; J: TRBJ2-5; size: few; CDR3: CSAKPGLQETQYF; DNA: TGCAGTGCTAAACCGGGACTCCAAGAGACCCAGTACTTC
V: TRBV11-2; D: TRBD2; J: TRBJ2-1; size: many; CDR3: CASSTWTSRYNEQFF; DNA: TGTGCCAGCAGCACTTGGACTAGCCGCTACAATGAGCAGTTCTTC
V: TRBV18; D: TRBD2; J: TRBJ2-7; size: many; CDR3: CASSPVNVGGREQYF; DNA: TGTGCCAGCTCACCGGTCAATGTGGGAGGGCGCGAGCAGTACTTC
V: TRBV9; D: TRBD1; J: TRBJ2-7; size: many; CDR3: CASSTTPGQAYEQYF; DNA: TGTGCCAGCAGCACCACTCCGGGACAGGCTTACGAGCAGTACTTC
V: TRBV10-3; D: TRBD2; J: TRBJ2-1; size: few; CDR3: CAIRASGRELGGNEQFF; DNA: TGTGCCATCAGGGCTAGCGGGAGGGAATTAGGTGGCAATGAGCAGTTCTTC
V: TRBV9; D: .; J: TRBJ2-2; size: .; CDR3: CASRLTTNTGELFF; DNA: TGTGCCAGCAGATTGACTACGAACACCGGGGAGCTGTTTTTT
V: TRBV5-1; D: TRBD2; J: TRBJ2-7; size: many; CDR3: CASSSSSGRFNEQYF; DNA: TGCGCCAGCAGCTCCTCTAGCGGGAGGTTTAACGAGCAGTACTTC
V: TRBV20-1; D: .; J: TRBJ1-1; size: many; CDR3: CSARDDSYTEAFF; DNA: TGCAGTGCTAGAGACGACAGTTACACTGAAGCTTTCTTT
V: TRBV10-3; D: .; J: TRBJ2-5; size: many; CDR3: CAISRGASLSQETQYF; DNA: TGTGCCATCAGTAGAGGGGCTAGCTTGAGCCAAGAGACCCAGTACTTC
V: TRBV25-1; D: .; J: TRBJ2-1; size: many; CDR3: CASSERSGASYNEQFF; DNA: TGTGCCAGCAGTGAAAGGTCTGGGGCTTCTTACAATGAGCAGTTCTTC
V: TRBV11-2; D: TRBD2; J: TRBJ2-5; size: .; CDR3: CASSLLGTSGRAGETQYF; DNA: TGTGCCAGCAGCTTATTAGGGACTAGCGGGAGGGCCGGTGAGACCCAGTACTTC
V: TRBV7-8; D: .; J: TRBJ2-5; size: .; CDR3: CASSQYLTQYF; DNA: TGTGCCAGCAGCCAATATTTGACCCAGTACTTC
V: TRBV29-1; D: .; J: TRBJ2-5; size: many; CDR3: CSARTVTQETQYF; DNA: TGCAGCGCCAGGACAGTCACCCAAGAGACCCAGTACTTC
V: TRBV12-5; D: .; J: TRBJ2-1; size: few; CDR3: CASGIYNEQFF; DNA: TGTGCTAGTGGCATTTACAATGAGCAGTTCTTC
V: TRBV19; D: .; J: TRBJ2-5; size: .; CDR3: CASRDSWNGETQYF; DNA: TGTGCCAGCCGGGACTCCTGGAATGGGGAGACCCAGTACTTC
V: TRBV7-2; D: .; J: TRBJ1-1; size: few; CDR3: CASSYGHSSAEAFF; DNA: TGTGCCAGCAGCTATGGACATTCTTCAGCTGAAGCTTTCTTT
V: TRBV12-3/TRBV12-4; D: .; J: TRBJ2-1; size: many; CDR3: CASSLGGEVAEFF; DNA: TGTGCCAGCAGTTTAGGGGGGGAGGTCGCGGAGTTCTTC
V: TRBV12-3/TRBV12-4; D: TRBD1; J: TRBJ2-3; size: few; CDR3: CASRPGQGSKDTQYF; DNA: TGTGCCAGCAGACCGGGACAGGGTAGCAAAGATACGCAGTATTTT
V: TRBV24-1; D: .; J: TRBJ2-1; size: few; CDR3: CATSGSRAGDYNEQFF; DNA: TGTGCCACCAGTGGAAGTAGGGCAGGTGATTACAATGAGCAGTTCTTC
V: TRBV20-1; D: .; J: TRBJ2-7; size: many; CDR3: CSAARDASYEQYF; DNA: TGCAGTGCCGCGCGGGATGCGTCCTACGAGCAGTACTTC
V: TRBV29-1; D: .; J: TRBJ1-2; size: few; CDR3: CSAAGTYGYTF; DNA: TGCAGCGCCGCCGGGACGTATGGCTACACCTTC
V: TRBV5-5; D: TRBD1; J: TRBJ2-7; size: few; CDR3: CASSSTGATSSYEQYF; DNA: TGTGCCAGCAGCTCTACAGGGGCCACTAGCTCCTACGAGCAGTACTTC
V: TRBV6-2/TRBV6-3; D: .; J: TRBJ2-7; size: few; CDR3: CASGLTLSNPYEQYF; DNA: TGTGCCAGCGGACTTACCCTCAGCAACCCCTACGAGCAGTACTTC
V: TRBV20-1; D: .; J: TRBJ2-5; size: many; CDR3: CSAEGLNQETQYF; DNA: TGCAGTGCGGAGGGGCTAAATCAAGAGACCCAGTACTTC
V: TRBV12-3/TRBV12-4; D: .; J: TRBJ1-1; size: many; CDR3: CASTRARVSAEAFF; DNA: TGTGCCAGCACCAGGGCTAGGGTGTCGGCTGAAGCTTTCTTT
V: TRBV12-3/TRBV12-4; D: .; J: TRBJ2-3; size: many; CDR3: CASRGTSSTDTQYF; DNA: TGTGCCAGCAGGGGAACCTCTAGCACAGATACGCAGTATTTT
V: TRBV3-1; D: .; J: TRBJ2-3; size: few; CDR3: CASSYLGDRITDTQYF; DNA: TGTGCCAGCAGCTACCTCGGAGACAGGATTACAGATACGCAGTATTTT
V: TRBV6-1; D: TRBD2; J: TRBJ2-1; size: many; CDR3: CASSPLREANEQFF; DNA: TGTGCCAGCAGTCCCCTCCGGGAGGCCAATGAGCAGTTCTTC
V: TRBV29-1; D: .; J: TRBJ2-1; size: few; CDR3: CSLNLGGDEQFF; DNA: TGCAGCCTCAACCTCGGGGGTGATGAGCAGTTCTTC